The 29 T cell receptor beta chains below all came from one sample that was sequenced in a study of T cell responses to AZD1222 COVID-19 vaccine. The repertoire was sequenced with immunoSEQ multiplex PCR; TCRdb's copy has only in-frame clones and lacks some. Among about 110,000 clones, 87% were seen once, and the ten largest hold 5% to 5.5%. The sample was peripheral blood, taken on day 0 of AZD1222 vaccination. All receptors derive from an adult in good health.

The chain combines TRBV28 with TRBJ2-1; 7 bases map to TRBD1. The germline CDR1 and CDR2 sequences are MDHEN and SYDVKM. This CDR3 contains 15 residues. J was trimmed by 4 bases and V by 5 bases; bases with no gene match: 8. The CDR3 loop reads CASSPPGTAYNEQFF. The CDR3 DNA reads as TGTGCCAGCAGTCCTCCCGGGACAGCTTACAATGAGCAGTTCTTC.

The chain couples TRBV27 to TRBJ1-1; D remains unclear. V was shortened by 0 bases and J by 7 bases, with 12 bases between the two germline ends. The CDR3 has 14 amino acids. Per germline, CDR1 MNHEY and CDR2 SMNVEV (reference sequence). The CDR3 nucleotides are TGTGCCAGCAGTTTATCAGGTCTGAAGAATGAAGCTTTCTTT. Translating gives CASSLSGLKNEAFF.

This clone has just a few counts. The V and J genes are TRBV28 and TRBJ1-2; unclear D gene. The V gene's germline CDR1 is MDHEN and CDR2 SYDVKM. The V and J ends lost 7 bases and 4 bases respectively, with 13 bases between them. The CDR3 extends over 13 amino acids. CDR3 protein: CASTGTALYGYTF. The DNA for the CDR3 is TGTGCCAGCACCGGAACAGCCCTCTATGGCTACACCTTC.

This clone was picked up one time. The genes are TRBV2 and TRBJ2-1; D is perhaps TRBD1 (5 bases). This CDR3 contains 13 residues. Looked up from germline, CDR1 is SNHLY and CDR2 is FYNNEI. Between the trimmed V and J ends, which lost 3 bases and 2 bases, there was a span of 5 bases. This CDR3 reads CASSEDTYNEQFF. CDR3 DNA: TGTGCCAGCAGTGAGGACACCTACAATGAGCAGTTCTTC.

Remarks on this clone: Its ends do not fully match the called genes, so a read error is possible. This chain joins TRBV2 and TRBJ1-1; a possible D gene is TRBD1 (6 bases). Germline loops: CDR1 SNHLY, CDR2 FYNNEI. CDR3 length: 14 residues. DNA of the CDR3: TGTGCCAGCAGTGAAGGTTTCGGTCAGGGGTTATTGACTTTT. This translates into CASSEGFGQGLLTF.

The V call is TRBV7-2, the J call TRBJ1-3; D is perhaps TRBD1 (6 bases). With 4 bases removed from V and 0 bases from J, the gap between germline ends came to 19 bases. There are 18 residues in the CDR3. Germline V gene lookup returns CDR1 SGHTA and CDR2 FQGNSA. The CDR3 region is CASSSRVGGTNSGNTIYF. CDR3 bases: TGTGCCAGCAGCTCCCGGGTGGGCGGGACAAACTCTGGAAACACCATATATTTT.

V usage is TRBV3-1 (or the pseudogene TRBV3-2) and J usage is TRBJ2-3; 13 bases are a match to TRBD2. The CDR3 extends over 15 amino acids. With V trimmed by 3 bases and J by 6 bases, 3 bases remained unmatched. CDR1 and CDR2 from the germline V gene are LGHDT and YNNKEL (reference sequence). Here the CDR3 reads CASSHLGLAGDTQYF. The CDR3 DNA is TGTGCCAGCAGCCACCTGGGACTAGCGGGGGATACGCAGTATTTT.

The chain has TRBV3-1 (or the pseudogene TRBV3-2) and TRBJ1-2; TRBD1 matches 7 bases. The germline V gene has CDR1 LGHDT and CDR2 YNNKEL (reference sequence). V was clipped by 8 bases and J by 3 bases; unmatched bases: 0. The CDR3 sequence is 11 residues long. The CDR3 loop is CASQGDYGYTF. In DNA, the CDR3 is TGTGCCAGCCAGGGGGACTATGGCTACACCTTC.

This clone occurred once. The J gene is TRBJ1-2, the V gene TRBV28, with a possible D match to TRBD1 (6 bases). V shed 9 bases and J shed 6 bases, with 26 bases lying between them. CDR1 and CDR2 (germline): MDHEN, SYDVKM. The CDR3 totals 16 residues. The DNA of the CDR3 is TGTGCCAGTCGAGGGGGGGACCCCAGGACGTTTAATGGCTACACCTTC. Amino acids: CASRGGDPRTFNGYTF.

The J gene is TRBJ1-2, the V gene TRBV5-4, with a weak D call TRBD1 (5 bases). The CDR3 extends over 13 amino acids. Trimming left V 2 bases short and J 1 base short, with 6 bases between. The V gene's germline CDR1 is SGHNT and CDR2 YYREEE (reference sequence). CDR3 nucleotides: TGTGCCAGCAGCTTTCAGGGTAACTATGGCTACACCTTC. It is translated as CASSFQGNYGYTF.

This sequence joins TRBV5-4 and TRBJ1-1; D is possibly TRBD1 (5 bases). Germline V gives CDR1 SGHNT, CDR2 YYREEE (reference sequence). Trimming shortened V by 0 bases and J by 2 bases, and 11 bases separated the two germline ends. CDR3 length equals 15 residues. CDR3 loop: CASSLAAGGNTEAFF. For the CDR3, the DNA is TGTGCCAGCAGCTTGGCTGCGGGGGGAAACACTGAAGCTTTCTTT.

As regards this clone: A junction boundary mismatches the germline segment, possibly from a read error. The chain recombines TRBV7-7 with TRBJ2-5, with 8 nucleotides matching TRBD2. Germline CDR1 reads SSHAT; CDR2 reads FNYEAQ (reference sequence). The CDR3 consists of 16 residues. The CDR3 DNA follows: TGTGCTAGCAGCTTAGGGGTGGCGGGGGGACAAGAGACCCAGTACTTC. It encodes CASSLGVAGGQETQYF.

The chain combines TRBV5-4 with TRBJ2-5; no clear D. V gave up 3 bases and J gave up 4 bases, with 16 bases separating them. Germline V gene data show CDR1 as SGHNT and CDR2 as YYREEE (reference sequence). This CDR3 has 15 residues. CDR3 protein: CASSYLGPQSETQYF. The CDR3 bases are TGTGCCAGCAGCTACCTAGGACCCCAGTCAGAGACCCAGTACTTC.

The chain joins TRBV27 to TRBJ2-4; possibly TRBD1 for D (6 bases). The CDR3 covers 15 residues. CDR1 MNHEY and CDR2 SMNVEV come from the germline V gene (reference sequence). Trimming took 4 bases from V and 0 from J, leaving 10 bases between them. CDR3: CASSSYREAKNIQYF. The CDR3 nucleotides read TGTGCCAGCAGTTCCTACAGGGAAGCCAAAAACATTCAGTACTTC.

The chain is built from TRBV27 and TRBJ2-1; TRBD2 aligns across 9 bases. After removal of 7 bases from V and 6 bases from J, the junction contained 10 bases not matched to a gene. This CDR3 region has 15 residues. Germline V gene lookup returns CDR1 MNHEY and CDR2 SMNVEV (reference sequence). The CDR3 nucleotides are TGTGCCAGCATCGAAGGGTCTAGCGGGGCCAATGAGCAGTTCTTC. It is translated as CASIEGSSGANEQFF.

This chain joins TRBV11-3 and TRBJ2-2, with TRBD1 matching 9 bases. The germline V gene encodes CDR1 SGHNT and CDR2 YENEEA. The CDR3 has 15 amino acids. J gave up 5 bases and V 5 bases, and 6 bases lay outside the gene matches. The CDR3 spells CASSQGTGWTGELFF. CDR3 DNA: TGTGCCAGCAGCCAAGGGACAGGGTGGACCGGGGAGCTGTTTTTT.

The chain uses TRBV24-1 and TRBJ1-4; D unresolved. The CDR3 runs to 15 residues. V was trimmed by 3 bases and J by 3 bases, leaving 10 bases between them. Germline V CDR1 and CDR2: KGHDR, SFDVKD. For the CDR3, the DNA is TGTGCCACCAGTGATCCGACGGCCCCTAATGAAAAACTGTTTTTT. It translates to CATSDPTAPNEKLFF.

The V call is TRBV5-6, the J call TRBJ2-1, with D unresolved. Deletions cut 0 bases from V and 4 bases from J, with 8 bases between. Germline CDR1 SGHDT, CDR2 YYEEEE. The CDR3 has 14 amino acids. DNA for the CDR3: TGTGCCAGCAGCTTGGGGGGTGGGTACAATGAGCAGTTCTTC. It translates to CASSLGGGYNEQFF.

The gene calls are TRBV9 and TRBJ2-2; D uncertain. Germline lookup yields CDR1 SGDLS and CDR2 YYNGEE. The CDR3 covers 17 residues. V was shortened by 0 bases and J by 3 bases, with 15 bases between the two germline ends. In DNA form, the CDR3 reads TGTGCCAGCAGCGTAGGTTCTATCCCCTCAGACACCGGGGAGCTGTTTTTT. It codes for CASSVGSIPSDTGELFF.

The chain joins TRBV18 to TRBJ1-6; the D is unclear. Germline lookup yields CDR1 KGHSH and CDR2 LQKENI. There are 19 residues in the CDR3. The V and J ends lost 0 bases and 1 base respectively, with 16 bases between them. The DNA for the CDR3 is TGTGCCAGCTCACCACCGAGTGGGGAGATGACATCCTATAATTCACCCCTCCACTTT. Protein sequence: CASSPPSGEMTSYNSPLHF.

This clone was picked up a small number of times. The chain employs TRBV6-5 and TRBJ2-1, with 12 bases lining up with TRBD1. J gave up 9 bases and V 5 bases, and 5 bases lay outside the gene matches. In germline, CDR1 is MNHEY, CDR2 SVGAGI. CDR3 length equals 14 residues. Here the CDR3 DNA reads TGTGCCAGCAGTAGGGACAGGGGGCAGGGTGAGCAGTTCTTC. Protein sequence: CASSRDRGQGEQFF.

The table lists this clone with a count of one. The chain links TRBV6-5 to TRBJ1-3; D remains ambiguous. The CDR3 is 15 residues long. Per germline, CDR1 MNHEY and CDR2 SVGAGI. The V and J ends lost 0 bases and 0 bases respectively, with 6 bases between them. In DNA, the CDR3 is TGTGCCAGCAGTTACTCGACATTCTCTGGAAACACCATATATTTT. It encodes CASSYSTFSGNTIYF.

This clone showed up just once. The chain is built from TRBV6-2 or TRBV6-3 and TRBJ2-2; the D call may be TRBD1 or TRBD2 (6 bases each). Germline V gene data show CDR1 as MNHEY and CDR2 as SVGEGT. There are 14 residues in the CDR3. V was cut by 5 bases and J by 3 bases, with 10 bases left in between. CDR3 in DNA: TGTGCCAGCAGTCGTAGGGGGGACACCGGGGAGCTGTTTTTT. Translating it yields CASSRRGDTGELFF.

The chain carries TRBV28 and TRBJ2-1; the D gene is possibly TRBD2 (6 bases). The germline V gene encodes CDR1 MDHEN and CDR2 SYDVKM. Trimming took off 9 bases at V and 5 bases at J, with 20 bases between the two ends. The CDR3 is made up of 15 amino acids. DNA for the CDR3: TGTGCCAGTTCCTCCATTGGGGAGGCCCACAATGAGCAGTTCTTC. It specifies CASSSIGEAHNEQFF. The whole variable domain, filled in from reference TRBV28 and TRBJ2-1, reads DVKVTQSSRYLVKRTGEKVFLECVQDMDHENMFWYRQDPGLGLRLIYFSYDVKMKEKGDIPEGYSVSREKKERFSLILESASTNQTSMYLCASSSIGEAHNEQFFGPGTRLTVL.

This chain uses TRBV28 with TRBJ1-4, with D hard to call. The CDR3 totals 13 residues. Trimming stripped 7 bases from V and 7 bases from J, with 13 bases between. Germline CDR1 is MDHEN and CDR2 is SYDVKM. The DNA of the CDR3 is TGTGCCAGCATTGACCCCGGGAGTGAAAAACTGTTTTTT. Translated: CASIDPGSEKLFF.

The CDR3 nucleotides are TGTGCCATCAGTGGGGGGGGCCGGTGGGAGACCCAGTACTTC. Its translation is CAISGGGRWETQYF. The V and J genes are TRBV10-3 and TRBJ2-5, with a tentative D call TRBD2 (7 bases). The CDR3 is 14 residues long. V dropped 4 bases and J dropped 5 bases, with 14 bases sitting between them. CDR1 is ENHRY, CDR2 SYGVKD, per germline.

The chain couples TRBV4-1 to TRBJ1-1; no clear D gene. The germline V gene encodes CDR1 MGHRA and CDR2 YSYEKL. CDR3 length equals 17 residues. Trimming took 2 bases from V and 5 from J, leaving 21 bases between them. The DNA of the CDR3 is TGCGCCAGCAGCCAACCCGGACGGAGCCCACGATTAACTGAAGCTTTCTTT. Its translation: CASSQPGRSPRLTEAFF.

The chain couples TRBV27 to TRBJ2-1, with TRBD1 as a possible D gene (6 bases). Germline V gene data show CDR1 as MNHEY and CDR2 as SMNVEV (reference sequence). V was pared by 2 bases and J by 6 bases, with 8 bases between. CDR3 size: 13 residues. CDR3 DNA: TGTGCCAGCAGTTTAGCCAGGGGCAATGAGCAGTTCTTC. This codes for CASSLARGNEQFF.

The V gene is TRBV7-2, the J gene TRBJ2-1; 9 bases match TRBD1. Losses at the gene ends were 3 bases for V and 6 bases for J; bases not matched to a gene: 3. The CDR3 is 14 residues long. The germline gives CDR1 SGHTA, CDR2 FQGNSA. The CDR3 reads CASSFGTGLNEQFF. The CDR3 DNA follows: TGTGCCAGCAGCTTCGGGACAGGGCTCAATGAGCAGTTCTTC. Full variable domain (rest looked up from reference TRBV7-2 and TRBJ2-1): GAGVSQSPSNKVTEKGKDVELRCDPISGHTALYWYRQSLGQGLEFLIYFQGNSAPDKSGLPSDRFSAERTGGSVSTLTIQRTQQEDSAVYLCASSFGTGLNEQFFGPGTRLTVL.